What follows are 10 T cell receptor beta chains derived from one specimen sequenced in a study of radiation and T cells in renal cell carcinoma (dated by TCRdb to the early 2020s). Explained via the paper, the time point label denotes: blood 4 weeks post-SBRT, at nephrectomy. The treatment or condition label for this specimen denotes: 15 Gy SBRT to primary tumor, nephrectomy 4 weeks later. Libraries were built with the immunoSEQ multiplex PCR assay. What TCRdb holds here is the immuneACCESS table cut down to in-frame rearrangements. Part of the clones is not present; checked against another copy, under half of the missing clones reflect an unresolved V gene, and the others are unexplained. This sample comprises 150,000 to 200,000 clones, about 88% of them detected only once. The ten most abundant clones make up about 11% of the sample. Sequenced here: blood, sampled from a patient whose treatment included radiotherapy and nephrectomy. These TCRs come from a woman in her fifties or sixties with renal cell carcinoma.

This clone was counted between two and nine times. The J gene is TRBJ1-3, the V gene TRBV9; D gene uncertain. Germline CDR1 and CDR2: SGDLS and YYNGEE. Trimming shortened V by 1 base and J by 1 base, and 3 bases separated the two germline ends. This CDR3 is 13 amino acids long. The CDR3 spells CASSVLSGNTIYF. The CDR3 region has the DNA TGTGCCAGCAGCGTATTGTCTGGAAACACCATATATTTT.

The CDR3 nucleotides are TGCGCCAGCAGCTCTGGCCGCAGGGTTAGCGGGGACGGTGGTGAGCAGTTCTTC. This codes for CASSSGRRVSGDGGEQFF. The chain uses TRBV5-1 and TRBJ2-1; 8 positions match TRBD2. Germline CDR1 reads SGHRS; CDR2 reads YFSETQ. Unmatched junction bases numbered 20, after V lost 3 bases and J lost 9 bases. The CDR3 covers 18 residues.

There are a few counts of this clone. The chain joins TRBV19 to TRBJ1-4; 7 bases line up with TRBD1. CDR1 is LNHDA and CDR2 is SQIVND in the germline V gene (reference sequence). J lost 8 bases, V lost 6 bases, and 3 bases had no gene match. The CDR3 length is 12 residues. CDR3: CASRQGHEKLFF. The CDR3 DNA reads TGTGCCAGTAGACAGGGGCACGAAAAACTGTTTTTT. Filled out from reference TRBV19 and TRBJ1-4, the complete variable domain reads DGGITQSPKYLFRKEGQNVTLSCEQNLNHDAMYWYRQDPGQGLRLIYYSQIVNDFQKGDIAEGYSVSREKKESFPLTVTSAQKNPTAFYLCASRQGHEKLFFGSGTQLSVL.

This chain joins TRBV7-2 and TRBJ1-1; D is uncertain. The CDR3 sequence is 15 residues long. Per germline, CDR1 SGHTA and CDR2 FQGNSA. V was trimmed by 2 bases and J by 5 bases, leaving 15 bases between them. The CDR3 is CASSLWRLSGTEAFF. CDR3 nucleotide sequence: TGTGCCAGCAGCTTATGGCGGCTATCGGGGACTGAAGCTTTCTTT.

This chain uses TRBV18 with TRBJ2-7, with 8 bases matching TRBD1. Per the germline V gene, CDR1 is KGHSH and CDR2 is LQKENI. The ends lost 0 bases at V and 0 bases at J; junction bases unmatched: 7. The CDR3 runs 17 residues. CDR3 sequence: CASSPPVQGASSYEQYF. The CDR3 DNA sequence: TGTGCCAGCTCACCACCGGTTCAGGGGGCGAGCTCCTACGAGCAGTACTTC.

This chain connects TRBV4-3 to TRBJ1-5; 9 positions match TRBD1. With V trimmed by 4 bases and J by 6 bases, 4 bases remained unmatched. The length of the CDR3 is 14 residues. Germline CDR1 LGHNA, CDR2 YSLEER. The DNA of the CDR3 is TGCGCCAGCAGCCTTCGACAGGGGGGTCAGCCCCAGCATTTT. Its protein is CASSLRQGGQPQHF.

The chain employs TRBV30 and TRBJ2-5; no clear D gene. V lost 0 bases to trimming and J lost 5 bases, with 13 bases between them. The CDR3 runs to 14 residues. Germline V lookup: CDR1 GTSNPN, CDR2 SVGIG (reference sequence). CDR3 sequence: CAWSVVGSTETQYF. CDR3 DNA: TGTGCCTGGAGTGTGGTAGGGTCGACGGAGACCCAGTACTTC. Filled out from reference TRBV30 and TRBJ2-5, the complete variable domain reads SQTIHQWPATLVQPVGSPLSLECTVEGTSNPNLYWYRQAAGRGLQLLFYSVGIGQISSEVPQNLSASRPQDRQFILSSKKLLLSDSGFYLCAWSVVGSTETQYFGPGTRLLVL.

The chain links TRBV18 to TRBJ1-5; D is perhaps TRBD1 (6 bases). Trimming pared 2 bases from V and 1 base from J, leaving 12 bases between. Germline CDR1 KGHSH, CDR2 LQKENI. CDR3 length equals 16 residues. The CDR3 region is CASSPTGGESNQPQHF. For the CDR3, the DNA is TGTGCCAGCTCACCAACCGGGGGCGAGAGCAATCAGCCCCAGCATTTT.

The rearrangement links TRBV6-1 to TRBJ1-2, with 8 nucleotides matching TRBD1. The length of the CDR3 is 16 residues. The germline V gene has CDR1 MNHNS and CDR2 SASEGT. The trim removed 4 bases at V and 4 bases at J, leaving 11 bases unmatched. CDR3 DNA sequence: TGTGCCAGCAGTGCTTCCTGGGGACAGGTTTCCTATGGCTACACCTTC. Protein: CASSASWGQVSYGYTF.

The chain recombines TRBV4-1 with TRBJ2-7; D assignment may be TRBD1 or TRBD2 (7 bases each). From germline, CDR1 is MGHRA and CDR2 YSYEKL. The CDR3 extends over 17 amino acids. The V gene lost 5 bases and the J gene lost 3 bases, with 23 bases spanning the gap. The CDR3 here is CASSARDRRLANYEQYF. The CDR3, as DNA: TGCGCCAGCAGCGCCCGGGACAGAAGACTAGCTAACTACGAGCAGTACTTC.